This entry lists 29 T cell receptor beta chains sequenced from one sample in a study of shared clonotypes between healthy human individuals. Data came from immunoSEQ multiplex PCR; TCRdb stores just in-frame clones and leaves some out. The top ten hold under 0.8% of the sample, which has 900,000 to 1,200,000 clones, 75% to 80% seen once. The specimen sequenced was memory CD4+ T cells from PBMCs. Documented subset: CD45RA-negative fraction. Source of these receptors: a man between 18 and 35 years old in good health. Some clones in this sample may be carry-over from other donors' samples.

The V call is TRBV5-1, the J call TRBJ1-1; TRBD1 agrees at 8 bases. The ends lost 4 bases at V and 8 bases at J; junction bases unmatched: 10. Per germline, CDR1 SGHRS and CDR2 YFSETQ. The CDR3 covers 14 residues. The CDR3 is CASSRPTGVQEAFF. The CDR3 DNA reads TGCGCCAGCAGCCGGCCGACAGGGGTTCAAGAAGCTTTCTTT.

V usage is TRBV28 and J usage is TRBJ1-4; the match to TRBD1 covers 7 bases. The CDR3 totals 14 residues. From germline, CDR1 is MDHEN and CDR2 SYDVKM. Germline trimming cut 5 bases from V and 4 bases from J; bases unmatched to any gene: 4. The CDR3 region has the DNA TGTGCCAGCAGTGGGGACAGTTTTAATGAAAAACTGTTTTTT. Protein: CASSGDSFNEKLFF. The full variable domain, its missing parts supplied by reference TRBV28 and TRBJ1-4, is DVKVTQSSRYLVKRTGEKVFLECVQDMDHENMFWYRQDPGLGLRLIYFSYDVKMKEKGDIPEGYSVSREKKERFSLILESASTNQTSMYLCASSGDSFNEKLFFGSGTQLSVL.

This clone was found a few times. One end of the junction does not line up with germline, which may come from a read error. J is TRBJ2-1 and V is TRBV30; 8 positions agree with TRBD1. Germline lookup yields CDR1 GTSNPN and CDR2 SVGIG (reference sequence). This CDR3 is built from 13 residues. CDR3 sequence: CAWSRGQVTMGLF. DNA of the CDR3: TGTGCCTGGAGCCGGGGACAGGTTACAATGGGGCTCTTC.

With regard to this clone: With a much larger clone just one base away, this may be a read error. In DNA form, the CDR3 reads TGCGCCAGCAGCTTTGGGGTTGGGGAGCAGTACTTC. Its translation is CASSFGVGEQYF. The chain links TRBV5-1 to TRBJ2-7; D is unresolved. Deletions cut 2 bases from V and 7 bases from J, with 10 bases between. The germline V gene has CDR1 SGHRS and CDR2 YFSETQ. The CDR3 covers 12 residues.

In this sample, this clone turned up once. The V call is TRBV28, the J call TRBJ1-6; TRBD1 is a possible D gene (5 bases). Trimming shortened V by 6 bases and J by 6 bases, and 15 bases separated the two germline ends. This CDR3 region has 15 residues. CDR1 MDHEN and CDR2 SYDVKM come from the germline V gene. The CDR3, as DNA: TGTGCCAGCAGGGCCCCGACAGTGGCTAATTCACCCCTCCACTTT. Translation gives CASRAPTVANSPLHF.

Here the CDR3 reads CASSSLAGLQGDNEQFF. CDR3 coding DNA: TGTGCCAGCAGCAGCCTAGCGGGATTACAGGGGGACAATGAGCAGTTCTTC. The chain carries TRBV27 and TRBJ2-1; tentative D call: TRBD2 (9 bases). Germline V gene lookup returns CDR1 MNHEY and CDR2 SMNVEV (reference sequence). V lost 6 bases to trimming and J lost 5 bases, with 23 bases between them. The CDR3 is 17 amino acids.

V and J are TRBV7-2 and TRBJ2-5; 12 nucleotides agree with TRBD2. Germline lookup yields CDR1 SGHTA and CDR2 FQGNSA. V was clipped by 3 bases and J by 10 bases; unmatched bases: 9. This CDR3 is 15 amino acids long. The CDR3, as DNA: TGTGCCAGCAGCTTGGAGCTAGCGGGAGGGCCAAACCAGTACTTC. This gives the protein CASSLELAGGPNQYF.

V gene TRBV11-2 combines with J gene TRBJ1-4; no clear D gene. Germline loops: CDR1 SGHAT, CDR2 FQNNGV. This CDR3 contains 16 residues. Trimming removed 5 bases from V and 2 bases from J, with 15 bases in between. The CDR3 sequence: CASSAGRGITNEKLFF. DNA for the CDR3: TGTGCCAGCAGCGCCGGGCGAGGAATCACTAATGAAAAACTGTTTTTT.

This chain connects TRBV10-1 to TRBJ2-7; possible D gene TRBD2, 7 bases. The CDR3 totals 16 residues. With 3 bases removed from V and 0 bases from J, the gap between germline ends came to 15 bases. Germline V gene sequence: CDR1 WNHNN, CDR2 SYGVQD (reference sequence). CDR3: CASSDGGTPSSYEQYF. CDR3 DNA: TGCGCCAGCAGTGACGGGGGGACACCGAGCTCCTACGAGCAGTACTTC.

This clone was seen many times. The CDR3 nucleotides are TGCAGCGTTTCCATGGGACAGGGGATGAACACTGAAGCTTTCTTT. Its translation is CSVSMGQGMNTEAFF. The chain has TRBV29-1 and TRBJ1-1; 10 nucleotides agree with TRBD1. Germline CDR1 SQVTM, CDR2 ANQGSEA. After removal of 5 bases from V and 0 bases from J, the junction contained 6 bases not matched to a gene. This CDR3 contains 15 residues. Based on the CDR3 plus reference TRBV29-1 and TRBJ1-1, the full variable domain is SAVISQKPSRDICQRGTSLTIQCQVDSQVTMMFWYRQQPGQSLTLIATANQGSEATYESGFVIDKFPISRPNLTFSTLTVSNMSPEDSSIYLCSVSMGQGMNTEAFFGQGTRLTVV.

The chain uses TRBV5-1 and TRBJ1-2, with D perhaps TRBD1 (6 bases). V was trimmed by 4 bases and J by 2 bases, leaving 9 bases between them. The germline V gene encodes CDR1 SGHRS and CDR2 YFSETQ. This CDR3 has 13 amino acids. The CDR3 here is CASSPGHNYGYTF. The CDR3 DNA follows: TGCGCCAGCAGCCCGGGACACAACTATGGCTACACCTTC.

V gene TRBV9 combines with J gene TRBJ1-1; possibly TRBD1 for D (5 bases). Germline CDR1 reads SGDLS; CDR2 reads YYNGEE. V lost 3 bases to trimming and J lost 11 bases, with 14 bases between them. The CDR3 has 12 residues. The CDR3, as DNA: TGTGCCAGCAGCGGTGGCAACAGGATGGCTTTCTTT. As protein: CASSGGNRMAFF. The entire variable domain, with the rest obtained from reference TRBV9 and TRBJ1-1, is as follows: DSGVTQTPKHLITATGQRVTLRCSPRSGDLSVYWYQQSLDQGLQFLIQYYNGEERAKGNILERFSAQQFPDLHSELNLSSLELGDSALYFCASSGGNRMAFFGQGTRLTVV.

The rearrangement joins TRBV12-1 to TRBJ2-7. TRBV12-1 corresponds to a pseudogene. The CDR3 consists of 14 residues. The CDR3 coding sequence is TGTGCCAGCAGCCCCCTCGGGCTCTCCTACGAGCAGTACTTC. It is translated as CASSPLGLSYEQYF.

This chain uses TRBV27 with TRBJ2-1; no definite D call. CDR1 and CDR2 from the germline V gene are MNHEY and SMNVEV (reference sequence). The CDR3 loop spans 14 amino acids. The ends were cut back, 1 base at V and 9 bases at J, with 13 bases in the middle. The CDR3: CASSLWASWAEQFF. The CDR3 nucleotides are TGTGCCAGCAGTTTATGGGCCTCGTGGGCTGAGCAGTTCTTC.

The chain joins TRBV11-2 to TRBJ2-7; TRBD2 matches 10 bases. Per germline, CDR1 SGHAT and CDR2 FQNNGV. The CDR3 extends over 18 amino acids. Losses at the gene ends were 5 bases for V and 3 bases for J; bases not matched to a gene: 16. The CDR3 region is CASSLGSGDSGGRYEQYF. The CDR3 nucleotides are TGTGCCAGCAGCCTAGGATCGGGTGATAGCGGGGGGCGCTACGAGCAGTACTTC.

The chain uses TRBV2 and TRBJ2-3; 8 nucleotides match TRBD1. Losses at the gene ends were 4 bases for V and 6 bases for J; bases not matched to a gene: 9. CDR3 size: 15 residues. The germline V gene has CDR1 SNHLY and CDR2 FYNNEI. CDR3 sequence: CASSGATGATDTQYF. CDR3 nucleotides: TGTGCCAGCAGTGGGGCGACAGGGGCCACGGATACGCAGTATTTT.

In this sample, this clone turned up once. The V gene is TRBV4-1, the J gene TRBJ2-2, with 9 bases identical to TRBD2. Germline CDR1 and CDR2: MGHRA and YSYEKL. The CDR3 is made up of 18 amino acids. Trimming took 4 bases from V and 6 from J; bases not matched to a gene: 15. The CDR3 protein is CASSPVSAGGYGAGELFF. In DNA, the CDR3 is TGCGCCAGCAGCCCAGTCTCCGCGGGAGGGTACGGGGCCGGGGAGCTGTTTTTT.

The rearrangement uses TRBV9 and TRBJ1-1; 8 bases fit TRBD1. The CDR3 loop spans 15 amino acids. V was clipped by 2 bases and J by 0 bases; unmatched bases: 3. Germline-derived CDR1 and CDR2 are SGDLS and YYNGEE. CDR3: CASSVQGALNTEAFF. For the CDR3, the DNA is TGTGCCAGCAGCGTCCAGGGGGCGTTGAACACTGAAGCTTTCTTT.

This clone was picked up many times. The chain carries TRBV10-2 and TRBJ2-1, with 8 bases fitting TRBD2. The CDR3 extends over 15 amino acids. The V segment lost 5 bases and the J segment 8 bases; nucleotides outside the gene matches: 11. The germline CDR1 and CDR2 sequences are WSHSY and SAAADI. The CDR3 reads CASSKRAGGPDEQFF. The CDR3, as DNA: TGCGCCAGCAGTAAACGGGCGGGAGGTCCGGATGAGCAGTTCTTC.

The J gene is TRBJ2-7, the V gene TRBV5-1; no definite D call. CDR3 length: 14 residues. Germline CDR1 is SGHRS and CDR2 is YFSETQ. V was shortened by 4 bases and J by 2 bases, with 13 bases between the two germline ends. CDR3 protein: CASSPGRTTYEQYF. The CDR3 DNA is TGCGCCAGCAGCCCAGGACGGACGACCTACGAGCAGTACTTC.

This clone was seen a handful of times. V is TRBV6-5 and J is TRBJ2-7; 8 nucleotides agree with TRBD2. From germline, CDR1 is MNHEY and CDR2 SVGAGI. With 6 bases clipped from V and 7 bases from J, the junction kept 5 bases outside the gene matches. The CDR3 extends over 12 amino acids. DNA for the CDR3: TGTGCCAGCAGCGCTCGGGGGGGAGAGCAGTACTTC. This gives the protein CASSARGGEQYF.

The chain recombines TRBV11-1 with TRBJ2-2; D is undetermined. Germline V lookup: CDR1 SGHAT, CDR2 FQDESV (reference sequence). The V gene lost 2 bases and the J gene lost 6 bases, with 16 bases spanning the gap. This CDR3 has 16 amino acids. As DNA, the CDR3 is TGTGCCAGCAGCTTAATCCCGGGCCTAGTCGCCGGGGAGCTGTTTTTT. This encodes CASSLIPGLVAGELFF.

This clone was seen a handful of times. This chain connects TRBV19 to TRBJ1-1; D call uncertain. Looked up from germline, CDR1 is LNHDA and CDR2 is SQIVND (reference sequence). Trimming removed 1 base from V and 0 bases from J, with 9 bases in between. The CDR3 contains 15 residues. In DNA form, the CDR3 reads TGTGCCAGTAGTATAGCGGTCAGACTGAACACTGAAGCTTTCTTT. Translated, it gives CASSIAVRLNTEAFF. Together with reference TRBV19 and TRBJ1-1, the CDR3 gives the full variable domain: DGGITQSPKYLFRKEGQNVTLSCEQNLNHDAMYWYRQDPGQGLRLIYYSQIVNDFQKGDIAEGYSVSREKKESFPLTVTSAQKNPTAFYLCASSIAVRLNTEAFFGQGTRLTVV.

This clone was detected only once. CDR3 DNA sequence: TGTGCCAGCAGCTTGGGGGTGGGGCGCTATGGCTACACCTTC. Amino acid sequence: CASSLGVGRYGYTF. V usage is TRBV5-4 and J usage is TRBJ1-2, with D perhaps matching TRBD1 (5 bases). CDR3 size: 14 residues. Trimming removed 0 bases at V and 4 bases at J, with 10 bases between. The germline V gene encodes CDR1 SGHNT and CDR2 YYREEE (reference sequence).

This clone has at least ten counts. The chain has TRBV11-3 and TRBJ2-7, with TRBD2 identical over 7 bases. The CDR3 is made up of 14 amino acids. Germline CDR1 reads SGHNT; CDR2 reads YENEEA. V was pared by 3 bases and J by 2 bases, with 4 bases of the junction left unmatched. The CDR3 sequence: CASSLSSGPYEQYF. The CDR3 region has the DNA TGTGCCAGCAGCTTGTCTAGCGGCCCCTACGAGCAGTACTTC.

The V and J genes are TRBV9 and TRBJ1-2; possible D gene TRBD1, 5 bases. The V gene's germline CDR1 is SGDLS and CDR2 YYNGEE. CDR3 length: 14 amino acids. The ends were cut back, 3 bases at V and 2 bases at J, with 11 bases in the middle. CDR3 bases: TGTGCCAGCAGCGGAACCGGGACGAACTATGGCTACACCTTC. As protein: CASSGTGTNYGYTF. Full variable domain (outside the CDR3, taken from reference TRBV9 and TRBJ1-2): DSGVTQTPKHLITATGQRVTLRCSPRSGDLSVYWYQQSLDQGLQFLIQYYNGEERAKGNILERFSAQQFPDLHSELNLSSLELGDSALYFCASSGTGTNYGYTFGSGTRLTVV.

The chain links TRBV11-2 to TRBJ1-3; D ambiguous. The ends were cut back, 1 base at V and 8 bases at J, with 15 bases in the middle. Germline CDR1 SGHAT, CDR2 FQNNGV. The CDR3 runs to 15 residues. CDR3 loop: CASSLVSEQGYTIYF. The CDR3 nucleotides read TGTGCCAGCAGCTTAGTCTCTGAACAAGGATACACCATATATTTT.

The chain recombines TRBV6-4 with TRBJ2-3, with 10 bases lining up with TRBD2. The trim removed 4 bases at V and 1 base at J, leaving 2 bases unmatched. CDR3 size: 15 residues. Germline V CDR1 and CDR2: MRHNA, SNTAGT. In DNA, the CDR3 is TGTGCCAGCAGTGTCGGACTAGCGGGCACAGATACGCAGTATTTT. Its translation is CASSVGLAGTDTQYF.

CDR3 in amino acids: CASSPTGFSNTEAFF. CDR3 DNA sequence: TGTGCCAGTAGTCCGACAGGGTTTTCGAACACTGAAGCTTTCTTT. The V gene is TRBV19, the J gene TRBJ1-1, with 7 nucleotides matching TRBD1. Germline lookup yields CDR1 LNHDA and CDR2 SQIVND (reference sequence). With 5 bases clipped from V and 1 base from J, the junction kept 7 bases outside the gene matches. The CDR3 is 15 residues long.